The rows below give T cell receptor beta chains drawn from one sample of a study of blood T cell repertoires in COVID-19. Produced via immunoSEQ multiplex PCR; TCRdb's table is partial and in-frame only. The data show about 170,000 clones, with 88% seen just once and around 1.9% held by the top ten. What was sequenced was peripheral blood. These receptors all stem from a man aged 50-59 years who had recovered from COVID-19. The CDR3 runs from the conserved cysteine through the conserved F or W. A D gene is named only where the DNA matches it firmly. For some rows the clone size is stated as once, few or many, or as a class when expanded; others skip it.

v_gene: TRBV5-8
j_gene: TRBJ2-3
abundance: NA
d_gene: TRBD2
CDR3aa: CASSPAGNRLTDTQYF
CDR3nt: TGTGCCAGCAGCCCAGCGGGAAACCGCCTAACCGATACGCAGTATTTT

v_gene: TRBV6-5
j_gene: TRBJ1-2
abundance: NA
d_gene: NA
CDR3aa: CASSLPDSLHGYTF
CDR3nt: TGTGCCAGCAGTCTACCCGACAGCTTACATGGCTACACCTTC

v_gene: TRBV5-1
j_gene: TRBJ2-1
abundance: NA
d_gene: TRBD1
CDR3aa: CASSPGTAHNEQFF
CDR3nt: TGCGCCAGCAGCCCAGGGACAGCCCACAATGAGCAGTTCTTC

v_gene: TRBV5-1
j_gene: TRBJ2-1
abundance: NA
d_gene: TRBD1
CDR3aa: CASSFAGTGDSYNEQFF
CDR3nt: TGCGCCAGCAGCTTCGCCGGGACAGGTGATTCCTACAATGAGCAGTTCTTC

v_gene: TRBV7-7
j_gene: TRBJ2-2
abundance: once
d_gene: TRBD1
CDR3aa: CASSLGTGAAGELFF
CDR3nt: TGTGCCAGCAGCTTAGGGACAGGGGCGGCCGGGGAGCTGTTTTTT

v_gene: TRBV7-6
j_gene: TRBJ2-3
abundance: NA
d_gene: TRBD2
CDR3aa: CASSPGSGVLTDTQYF
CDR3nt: TGTGCCAGCAGCCCCGGTAGCGGGGTTCTCACAGATACGCAGTATTTT

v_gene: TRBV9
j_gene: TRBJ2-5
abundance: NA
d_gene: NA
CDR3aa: CASSVIPLEGRETQYF
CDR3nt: TGTGCCAGCAGCGTAATCCCACTGGAGGGTCGGGAGACCCAGTACTTC

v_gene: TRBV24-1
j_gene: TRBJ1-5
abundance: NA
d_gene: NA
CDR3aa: CATSGVEQGNNQPQHF
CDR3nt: TGTGCCACCAGTGGGGTCGAACAGGGTAACAATCAGCCCCAGCATTTT

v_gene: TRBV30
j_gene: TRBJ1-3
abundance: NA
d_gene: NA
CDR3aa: CAWSVRAGLSGNTIYF
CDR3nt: TGTGCCTGGAGTGTACGGGCAGGACTCTCTGGAAACACCATATATTTT

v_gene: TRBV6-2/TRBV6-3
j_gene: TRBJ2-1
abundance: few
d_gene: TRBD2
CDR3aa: CASSPGLAYNEQFF
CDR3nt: TGTGCCAGCAGCCCGGGACTAGCCTACAATGAGCAGTTCTTC

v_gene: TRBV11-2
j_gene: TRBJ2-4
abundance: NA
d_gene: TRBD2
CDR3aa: CASSFGGRTALGKNIQYF
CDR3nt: TGTGCCAGCAGCTTCGGCGGGAGGACCGCACTAGGCAAAAACATTCAGTACTTC

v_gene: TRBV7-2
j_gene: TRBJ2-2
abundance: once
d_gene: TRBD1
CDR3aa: CASRRQGSANTGELFF
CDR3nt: TGTGCCAGCAGGCGACAGGGGTCCGCGAACACCGGGGAGCTGTTTTTT

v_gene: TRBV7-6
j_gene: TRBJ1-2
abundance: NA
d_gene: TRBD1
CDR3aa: CASSETGTGLDGYTF
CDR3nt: TGTGCCAGCAGCGAAACCGGGACAGGGCTCGATGGCTACACCTTC

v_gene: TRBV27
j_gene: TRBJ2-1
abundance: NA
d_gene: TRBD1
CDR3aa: CASSVRTGSNNEQFF
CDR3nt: TGTGCCAGCAGCGTCCGGACAGGAAGTAACAATGAGCAGTTCTTC

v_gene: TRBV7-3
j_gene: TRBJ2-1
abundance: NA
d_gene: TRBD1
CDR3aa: CASSPQGAGNEQFF
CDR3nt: TGTGCCAGCAGCCCACAGGGGGCCGGTAATGAGCAGTTCTTC

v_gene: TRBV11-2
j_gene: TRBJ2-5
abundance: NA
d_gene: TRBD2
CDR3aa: CASSLGTSGVQETQYF
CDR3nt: TGTGCCAGCAGCTTAGGGACCAGCGGGGTACAAGAGACCCAGTACTTC

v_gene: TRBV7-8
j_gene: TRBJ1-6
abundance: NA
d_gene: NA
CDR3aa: CASNSREDSPLHF
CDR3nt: TGTGCCAGCAACAGCAGGGAGGACTCACCCCTCCACTTT

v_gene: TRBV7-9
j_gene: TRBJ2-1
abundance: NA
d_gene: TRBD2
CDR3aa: CASTLVRGLAGGHEQFF
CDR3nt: TGTGCCAGCACCTTGGTCCGGGGACTAGCGGGGGGGCATGAGCAGTTCTTC

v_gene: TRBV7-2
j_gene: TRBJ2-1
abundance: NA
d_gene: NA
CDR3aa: CASASQFYEQFF
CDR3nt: TGTGCCAGCGCATCTCAGTTCTATGAGCAGTTCTTC

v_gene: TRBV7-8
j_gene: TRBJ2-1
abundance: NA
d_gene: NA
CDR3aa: CASSLAWREQFF
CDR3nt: TGTGCCAGCAGCTTAGCCTGGCGGGAGCAGTTCTTC

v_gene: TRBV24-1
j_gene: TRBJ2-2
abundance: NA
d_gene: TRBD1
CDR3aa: CATSDPTGPTGELFF
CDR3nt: TGTGCCACCAGTGACCCGACAGGGCCGACCGGGGAGCTGTTTTTT

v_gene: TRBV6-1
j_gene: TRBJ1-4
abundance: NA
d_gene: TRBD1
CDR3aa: CASSDGTAINEKLFF
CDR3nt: TGTGCCAGCAGTGACGGGACAGCCATTAATGAAAAACTGTTTTTT

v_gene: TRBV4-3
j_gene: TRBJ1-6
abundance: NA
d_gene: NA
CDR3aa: CASSPRDRVSPLHF
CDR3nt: TGCGCCAGCAGCCCCAGGGATAGGGTTTCACCCCTCCACTTT

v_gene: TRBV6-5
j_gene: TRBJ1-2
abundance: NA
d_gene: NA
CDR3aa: CASSYSGQTVLGGYTF
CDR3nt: TGTGCCAGCAGTTACTCTGGCCAGACAGTTTTGGGCGGCTACACCTTC

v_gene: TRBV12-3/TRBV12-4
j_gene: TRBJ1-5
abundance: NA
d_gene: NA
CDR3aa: CASSWSWQPQHF
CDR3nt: TGTGCCAGCAGTTGGAGCTGGCAGCCCCAGCATTTT

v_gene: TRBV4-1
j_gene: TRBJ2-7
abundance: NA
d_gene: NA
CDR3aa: CASSQVLVFGSSPSYEQYF
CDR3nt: TGCGCCAGCAGCCAAGTCTTGGTGTTCGGTTCTTCCCCTTCCTACGAGCAGTACTTC

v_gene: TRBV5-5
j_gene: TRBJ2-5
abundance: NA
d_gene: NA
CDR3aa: CASSIRGLWETQYF
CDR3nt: TGTGCCAGCAGCATCCGAGGGCTGTGGGAGACCCAGTACTTC

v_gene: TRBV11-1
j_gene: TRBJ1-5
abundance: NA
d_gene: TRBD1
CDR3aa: CASSQGTGTNQPQHF
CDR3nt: TGTGCCAGCAGCCAGGGGACAGGGACCAATCAGCCCCAGCATTTT

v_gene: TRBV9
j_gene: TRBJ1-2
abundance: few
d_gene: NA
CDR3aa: CASSGAGIGPYGYTF
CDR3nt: TGTGCCAGCAGCGGCGCAGGGATAGGGCCCTATGGCTACACCTTC

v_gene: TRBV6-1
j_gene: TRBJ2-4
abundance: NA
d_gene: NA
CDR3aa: CASSEGSRKNIQYF
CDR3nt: TGTGCCAGCAGTGAGGGCAGCCGCAAAAACATTCAGTACTTC

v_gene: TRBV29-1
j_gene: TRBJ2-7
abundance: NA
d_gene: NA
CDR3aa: CSVVDSSTYEQYF
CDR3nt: TGCAGCGTTGTGGACAGTTCGACCTACGAGCAGTACTTC

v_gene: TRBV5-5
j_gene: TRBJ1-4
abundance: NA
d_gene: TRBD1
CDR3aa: CASSPTEGQGRRTEKLFF
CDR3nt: TGTGCCAGCAGCCCCACGGAGGGACAGGGAAGACGGACGGAAAAACTGTTTTTT

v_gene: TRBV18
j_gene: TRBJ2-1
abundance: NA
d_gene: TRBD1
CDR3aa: CASSPRGTGGLNEQFF
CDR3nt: TGTGCCAGCTCACCACGGGGGACAGGGGGCCTCAATGAGCAGTTCTTC

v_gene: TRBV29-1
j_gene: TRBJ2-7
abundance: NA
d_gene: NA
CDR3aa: CSVGQDEQYF
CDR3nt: TGCAGCGTTGGGCAAGACGAGCAGTACTTC

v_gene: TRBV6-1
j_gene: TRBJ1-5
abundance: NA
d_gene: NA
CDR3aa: CASSEYAANQPQHF
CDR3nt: TGTGCCAGCAGTGAATACGCGGCAAATCAGCCCCAGCATTTT

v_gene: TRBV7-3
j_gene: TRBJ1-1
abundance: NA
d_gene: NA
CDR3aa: CASSLTPGLTNTEAFF
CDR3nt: TGTGCCAGCAGCTTAACGCCAGGACTGACGAACACTGAAGCTTTCTTT

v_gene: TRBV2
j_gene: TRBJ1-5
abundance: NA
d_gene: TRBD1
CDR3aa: CASSDPGQIQPQHF
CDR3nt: TGTGCCAGCAGTGACCCGGGACAGATTCAGCCCCAGCATTTT

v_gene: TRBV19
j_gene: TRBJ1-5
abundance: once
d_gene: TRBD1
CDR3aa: CASSGHRDRGNQPQHF
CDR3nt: TGTGCCAGTAGTGGCCACCGGGACAGGGGGAATCAGCCCCAGCATTTT

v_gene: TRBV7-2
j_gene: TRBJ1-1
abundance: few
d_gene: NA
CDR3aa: CASSRLGGAKTEAFF
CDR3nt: TGTGCCAGCAGCCGCCTTGGGGGGGCTAAAACTGAAGCTTTCTTT

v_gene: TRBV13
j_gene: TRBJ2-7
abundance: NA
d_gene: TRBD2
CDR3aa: CASSSGLAGAYEQYF
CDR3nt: TGTGCCAGCAGCTCTGGACTAGCGGGAGCGTATGAGCAGTACTTC

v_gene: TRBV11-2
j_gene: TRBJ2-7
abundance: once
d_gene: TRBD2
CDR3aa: CASSFGSGRSYEQYF
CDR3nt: TGTGCCAGCAGCTTTGGTAGCGGGAGATCCTACGAGCAGTACTTC

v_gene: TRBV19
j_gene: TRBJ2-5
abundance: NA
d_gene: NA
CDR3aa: CASSIGGETQYF
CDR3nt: TGTGCCAGTAGTATCGGGGGAGAGACCCAGTACTTC

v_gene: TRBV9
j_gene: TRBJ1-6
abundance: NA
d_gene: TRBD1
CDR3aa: CASSPSDRADSPLHF
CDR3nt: TGTGCCAGCAGCCCCTCGGACAGGGCCGATTCACCCCTCCACTTT

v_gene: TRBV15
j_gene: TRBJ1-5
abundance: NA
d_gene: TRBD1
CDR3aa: CATSSPRGTGGSQPQHF
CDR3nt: TGTGCCACCAGCAGCCCCCGGGGGACAGGGGGCAGTCAGCCCCAGCATTTT

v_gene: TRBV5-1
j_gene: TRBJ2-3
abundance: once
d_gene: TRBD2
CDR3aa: CASSLERGGTDTQYF
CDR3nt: TGCGCCAGCAGCTTGGAACGGGGGGGCACAGATACGCAGTATTTT